This TCR beta chain came from a study of naive and memory T cell subsets. From the second PCR step, alpha and beta chains were amplified apart. This clonotype was observed many times. The CDR3 covers 15 residues. Losses at the gene ends were 3 bases for V and 3 bases for J; bases not matched to a gene: 5. The beta constant-region primer was an equimolar mix of two oligonucleotides covering TRBC1 and TRBC2. Each CDR3 protein is one row after TCRdb ran MiXCR on the UMI-ligation and nested PCR reads. The sample carries approximately 89,000 distinct CDR3 sequences, 5.5% to 8.5% recorded once. This TCR derives from a human donor in good health. V gene TRBV12-3 or TRBV12-4 combines with J gene TRBJ1-3; 7 positions match TRBD1. Sequenced input: central memory CD4+ T cells from blood. In DNA form, the CDR3 reads TGTGCCAGCAGTTTGCTAGGGGGCGGTGGAAACACCATATATTTT. Protein sequence: CASSLLGGGGNTIYF.